A single sample gave rise to the 25 T cell receptor delta chains below, sequenced in a study of delta chains in infants with herpesvirus infections. PBMC RNA was reverse transcribed using gamma-chain- and delta-chain-specific primers. TCRdb redid clone calling on the RT-PCR reads using CATT. This sample has about 400 delta-chain clones, with approximately 72% found just once. Sequenced here: peripheral blood, sampled at time point 3 of longitudinal follow-up. These receptors were collected from a human donor who was a Ugandan infant, either HIV-exposed or HIV-unexposed (not recorded which).

Turning to this clone: A far more abundant clone sits one base away, making this likely a read error. The same CDR3 is also encoded by other DNA sequences in this sample. V gene TRDV1 combines with J gene TRDJ1; 13 bases align to TRDD3. The CDR3 has 24 residues. The germline V gene has CDR1 TSWWSYY and CDR2 QGS. CDR3 region: CALGTRAFRVPLLGDTRDTDKLIF. The CDR3 region has the DNA TGTGCTCTTGGGACCCGGGCCTTCAGAGTGCCCTTACTGGGGGATACGCGAGACACCGATAAACTCATCTTC.

On this clone: It differs at one base from a far larger clone, so likely a read error. The rearrangement uses TRDV1 and TRDJ1; either TRDD2 or TRDD3 may supply D (5 bases each). There are 21 residues in the CDR3. Germline CDR1 is TSWWSYY and CDR2 is QGS. V lost 3 bases, J lost 0 bases, and 29 bases lay in between. The CDR3 bases are TGTGCTCTTGGGGACCCGGACCCTACGGGTTACTGGAGGACGTACACCGATAAACTCATCTTT. Amino acid sequence: CALGDPDPTGYWRTYTDKLIF.

This clone was detected only a few times. With only one base between it and a far larger clone, this is likely a read error. J is TRDJ3 and V is TRDV2, with 13 bases aligning to TRDD3. CDR1 is GEAIGNYY, CDR2 EKD, per germline. This CDR3 has 18 amino acids. The CDR3, as DNA: TGTGCCTTTGACACTGGGGGATACGACTCCTGGGACACCCGACAGATGTTTTTC. This encodes CAFDTGGYDSWDTRQMFF.

On this clone itself: A far bigger clonotype differs at one base, so this is likely a read error. The chain links TRDV2 to TRDJ1; possible D gene TRDD3, 5 bases. V lost 3 bases, J lost 0 bases, and 10 bases lay in between. This CDR3 region has 14 residues. CDR1 is GEAIGNYY and CDR2 is EKD in the germline V gene. DNA for the CDR3: TGTGCCTGTGACGTACTGGAGGACACCGATAAACTCATCTTT. Translation: CACDVLEDTDKLIF.

This clone was seen a single time. This sequence is one base from a far larger clone and is likely a read error. Other DNA sequences in the sample encode the same CDR3. The chain employs TRDV1 and TRDJ3; 8 nucleotides match TRDD3. The germline V gene encodes CDR1 TSWWSYY and CDR2 QGS. V lost 4 bases to trimming and J lost 3 bases; unmatched junction nucleotides: 14. The CDR3 has 20 residues. The CDR3 reads CALGGPLFSGGNWDTRQMFF. In DNA form, the CDR3 reads TGTGCTCTTGGGGGCCCACTATTTTCTGGGGGAAACTGGGACACCCGACAGATGTTTTTC.

This clone came up once. TCRdb records a much larger clone's protein for this DNA, with a difference at residue 7 that likely arises from a read error; the protein given is the translation of the DNA. This chain connects TRDV1 to TRDJ3; 8 bases match TRDD3. Germline V gene data show CDR1 as TSWWSYY and CDR2 as QGS. J lost 3 bases, V lost 4 bases, and 14 bases had no gene match. The CDR3 is 20 residues long. The DNA of the CDR3 is TGTGCTCTTGGGGGTCCACCATTTTCTGGGGGAAACTGGGACACCCGACAGATGTTTTTC. Translation: CALGGPPFSGGNWDTRQMFF.

A word on this clone: A read error likely explains this, since a far larger clone differs by one base. Other DNA sequences in the sample encode the same CDR3. The chain combines TRDV3 with TRDJ1, with no clear D. This CDR3 region has 16 residues. From germline, CDR1 is TVYSNPD and CDR2 GDNSRS (reference sequence). The CDR3 sequence is CAFSYKFGYHTDKLIF. CDR3 DNA: TGTGCCTTTAGCTATAAATTCGGCTACCACACCGATAAACTCATCTTC.

About this clone itself: With a far larger clone one base away, a read error is the likely cause. V usage is TRDV2 and J usage is TRDJ1; 13 bases match TRDD3. The CDR3 consists of 18 residues. V trimming: 3 bases; J trimming: 3 bases; junction bases outside the gene matches: 12. From germline, CDR1 is GEAIGNYY and CDR2 EKD. CDR3 DNA sequence: TGTGCCTGTGACGACATCGGTACTGGGGGATACGAGTCCGATAAACTCATCTTT. Protein product: CACDDIGTGGYESDKLIF.

With regard to this clone: TCRdb assigns this DNA the protein of a much larger clone, which departs from its translation at residue 13; this likely reflects a read error, and the protein shown comes from translating the DNA. The rearrangement uses TRDV1 and TRDJ1, with a weak D call TRDD3 (6 bases). There are 15 residues in the CDR3. Looked up from germline, CDR1 is TSWWSYY and CDR2 is QGS. DNA of the CDR3: TGTGCTCTTGAGCCCAAGGGGGACAACACCGATAAACGCATCTTT. The encoded protein is CALEPKGDNTDKRIF.

The count of this clone is one. A far bigger clonotype differs at one base, so this is likely a read error. This chain links TRDV3 with TRDJ1; no definite D call. Trimming removed 0 bases from V and 0 bases from J, with 17 bases in between. Germline V gene data show CDR1 as TVYSNPD and CDR2 as GDNSRS (reference sequence). The CDR3 is 16 amino acids. CDR3: CAFSYKFSYHTDKLIF. The DNA of the CDR3 is TGTGCCTTTAGCTATAAATTCAGCTACCACACCGATAAACTCATCTTT.

This clone is large in the sample. The V and J genes are TRDV3 and TRDJ1; the match to TRDD3 covers 9 bases. The CDR3 loop spans 15 amino acids. From germline, CDR1 is TVYSNPD and CDR2 GDNSRS (reference sequence). J lost 0 bases, V lost 2 bases, and 7 bases had no gene match. This CDR3 reads CAFSHWGTYTDKLIF. CDR3 coding DNA: TGTGCCTTTTCTCACTGGGGGACTTACACCGATAAACTCATCTTT. Variable domain in full (rest from reference TRDV3 and TRDJ1): CDKVTQSSPDQTVASGSEVVLLCTYDTVYSNPDLFWYRIRPDYSFQFVFYGDNSRSEGADFTQGRFSVKHILTQKAFHLVISPVRTEDSATYYCAFSHWGTYTDKLIFGKGTRVTVEP.

The gene calls are TRDV2 and TRDJ1; 8 bases are a match to TRDD3. This CDR3 region has 16 residues. J gave up 4 bases and V 3 bases, and 12 bases lay outside the gene matches. CDR1 is GEAIGNYY and CDR2 is EKD in the germline V gene. As DNA, the CDR3 is TGTGCCTGTGACGCGTTAGAGCTGGGGGACAACGATAAACTCATCTTT. Its translation: CACDALELGDNDKLIF.

As to this clone: For this DNA, TCRdb reports the protein of a much larger clone, which diverges at residue 14, most likely from a read error; the protein presented here is translated directly from the DNA. The rearrangement links TRDV1 to TRDJ3; 8 bases line up with TRDD3. There are 20 residues in the CDR3. From germline, CDR1 is TSWWSYY and CDR2 QGS. The CDR3 DNA sequence: TGTGCTCTTGGGGGTCCACTATTTTCTGGGGGAAACTGGGGCACCCGACAGATGTTTTTC. Encoded protein: CALGGPLFSGGNWGTRQMFF.

For this clone: It is likely a read error: a sequence one base away is far more abundant. At the DNA level, this CDR3 is encoded by other sequences in the same sample as well. This sequence joins TRDV1 and TRDJ1; 9 positions match TRDD3. Germline CDR1 and CDR2: TSWWSYY and QGS. This CDR3 has 21 amino acids. CDR3 nucleotides: TGTGCCCTTGGGGACCCGGACCCTACGGGTTACTGGGGGACGTACACCGATAAACTCATCTTT. Protein: CALGDPDPTGYWGTYTDKLIF.

Comment on this clone: A far larger clone is one base from this, pointing to a likely read error. The same CDR3 arises from other DNA sequences in this sample as well. V is TRDV2 and J is TRDJ1; 8 bases align to TRDD3. Germline assignment: CDR1 GEAIGNYY and CDR2 EKD. The CDR3 loop spans 15 amino acids. The CDR3: CACDVLGAHTDKLIF. CDR3 sequence (DNA): TGTGCCTGTGACGTACTGGGGGCCCACACCGACAAACTCATCTTT.

CDR3 protein: CALGVSGVGDTDKLIF. CDR3 in DNA: TGTGCTCTTGGGGTTTCCGGGGTGGGGGATACCGATAAACTCATCTTT. The rearrangement links TRDV1 to TRDJ1, with 8 bases lining up with TRDD3. CDR1 and CDR2 from the germline V gene are TSWWSYY and QGS. The length of the CDR3 is 16 residues. Trimming removed 4 bases from V and 2 bases from J; junction bases left unmatched: 9.

With regard to this clone: The TCRdb protein, from a much larger clone, departs from this DNA's translation at residue 5, likely by read error; the protein shown derives from the DNA. V and J are TRDV1 and TRDJ1, with TRDD3 as a possible D gene (6 bases). V dropped 7 bases and J dropped 0 bases, with 15 bases sitting between them. The germline CDR1 and CDR2 sequences are TSWWSYY and QGS. This CDR3 comprises 15 residues. The chain's CDR3 is CALETKGDNTDKLIF. The CDR3, as DNA: TGTGCTCTTGAGACCAAGGGGGACAACACCGATAAACTCATCTTT.

This clone turned up a few times. A far larger clone differs by one base, so this is likely a read error. Additional DNA sequences in this sample encode the identical CDR3. The chain is built from TRDV1 and TRDJ3, with 8 bases aligning to TRDD3. This CDR3 spans 20 amino acids. Germline V gene data show CDR1 as TSWWSYY and CDR2 as QGS. For the CDR3, the DNA is TGTGCTCTTGGGGGTCCACTATTTTCTGGGGGAAACTGGGACACCCGACAAATGTTTTTC. Amino acids: CALGGPLFSGGNWDTRQMFF.

A word on this clone: The likely explanation is a read error, given a far larger clone one base away. Other DNA sequences in the same sample also yield this CDR3. V is TRDV2 and J is TRDJ1; 13 bases fit TRDD3. The trim removed 7 bases at V and 3 bases at J, leaving 16 bases unmatched. There are 18 residues in the CDR3. The germline V gene encodes CDR1 GEAIGNYY and CDR2 EKD. In nucleotides, the CDR3 is TGTGCCTGCGACGGCATCGGTACTGGGGGATACGAGTCCGATAAACTCATCTTT. Translation: CACDGIGTGGYESDKLIF.

Turning to this clone: A much larger clone lies one base from this, so it may be a read error. This chain connects TRDV1 to TRDJ1, with D hard to call. Germline assignment: CDR1 TSWWSYY and CDR2 QGS. This CDR3 region has 15 residues. The CDR3 sequence is CALGELRRYTNKLIF. CDR3 in DNA: TGTGCTCTTGGGGAACTACGGCGGTACACCAATAAACTCATCTTT.

A note on this clone: TCRdb assigns this DNA the protein of a much larger clone, which departs from its translation at residue 10; this likely reflects a read error, and the protein shown comes from translating the DNA. The chain carries TRDV3 and TRDJ1; 12 bases match TRDD3. The CDR3 runs 15 residues. Per the germline V gene, CDR1 is TVYSNPD and CDR2 is GDNSRS (reference sequence). Losses at the gene ends were 4 bases for V and 3 bases for J; bases not matched to a gene: 9. CDR3 nucleotide sequence: TGTGCCTCCGATTACTGGGGGATACAACCCGATAAACTCATCTTT. Translation: CASDYWGIQPDKLIF.

As regards this clone: A far larger clone is off by one base, so a read error is likely. The identical CDR3 is also encoded by other nucleotide sequences in the sample. V and J are TRDV1 and TRDJ3; 8 bases are shared with TRDD3. This CDR3 region has 20 residues. V shed 4 bases, J shed 3 bases, and the junction held 14 bases outside the gene matches. The V gene's germline CDR1 is TSWWSYY and CDR2 QGS. CDR3 in DNA: TGTGCTCTTGGGGGTCCGCTATTTTCTGGGGGAAACTGGGACACCCGACAGATGTTTTTC. Its protein product is CALGGPLFSGGNWDTRQMFF.

As for this clone: A read error is likely here: a far larger clone is one base away. The chain has TRDV2 and TRDJ1, with 8 bases aligning to TRDD3. The V gene's germline CDR1 is GEAIGNYY and CDR2 EKD. This CDR3 region has 19 residues. J lost 0 bases, V lost 0 bases, and 14 bases had no gene match. The CDR3 spells CACDTVAVGDAPNTDKLIF. The CDR3 DNA reads as TGTGCCTGTGACACCGTGGCGGTGGGGGATGCCCCTAACACCGATAAACTCATCTTT.

On this clone itself: TCRdb's protein for this DNA is that of a much larger clone and differs from the translation at residue 17, likely a read error; the protein shown is the DNA translation. V and J are TRDV2 and TRDJ2, with 13 positions matching TRDD3. V lost 3 bases to trimming and J lost 12 bases; unmatched junction nucleotides: 18. The CDR3 consists of 18 residues. CDR1 and CDR2 (germline): GEAIGNYY, EKD. The DNA for the CDR3 is TGTGCCTGTGACGGCATCGGTACTGGGGGATACGAGTCCGATAAACTCTTCTTT. Its translation: CACDGIGTGGYESDKLFF.

As concerns this clone: The likely explanation is a read error, given a far larger clone one base away. The chain carries TRDV2 and TRDJ1, with D maybe TRDD3 (6 bases). The length of the CDR3 is 19 residues. Germline CDR1 and CDR2: GEAIGNYY and EKD. Trimming removed 0 bases from V and 0 bases from J, with 22 bases in between. The CDR3 nucleotides are TGTGCCTGTGACACCGTGGCGGTGGGGGGTACCCCTAACACCGATAAACTCATCTTT. Its translation: CACDTVAVGGTPNTDKLIF.